The 12 T cell receptor beta chains given below trace back to one sample, sequenced in a study of long-term antiretroviral therapy in people with HIV. The assay used was immunoSEQ (version v3.0), run at survey level. TCRdb's table, derived via immunoSEQ multiplex PCR, lists solely in-frame clones and lacks some. The sample has tens of thousands of clones; 75% to 90% are singletons. Specimen: unsorted PBMCs, collected 1 year after starting antiretroviral therapy. These TCRs come from a man younger than 30 with HIV.

V gene TRBV27 combines with J gene TRBJ2-3, with unresolved D. Trimming took off 5 bases at V and 2 bases at J, with 11 bases between the two ends. Germline-derived CDR1 and CDR2 are MNHEY and SMNVEV (reference sequence). The CDR3 length is 14 residues. The CDR3 loop is CASSQDGHTDTQYF. The CDR3 DNA is TGTGCCAGCAGTCAGGACGGGCACACAGATACGCAGTATTTT.

The chain joins TRBV19 to TRBJ1-4; unclear D gene. Germline V CDR1 and CDR2: LNHDA, SQIVND (reference sequence). This CDR3 is built from 15 residues. Trimming took 5 bases from V and 1 from J, leaving 11 bases between them. The CDR3 DNA sequence: TGTGCCAGTAGTTTCGCACACCGAACTAATGAAAAACTGTTTTTT. It translates to CASSFAHRTNEKLFF. The whole variable domain, remainder taken from reference TRBV19 and TRBJ1-4, is DGGITQSPKYLFRKEGQNVTLSCEQNLNHDAMYWYRQDPGQGLRLIYYSQIVNDFQKGDIAEGYSVSREKKESFPLTVTSAQKNPTAFYLCASSFAHRTNEKLFFGSGTQLSVL.

The chain employs TRBV6-1 and TRBJ1-5, with D hard to call. This CDR3 has 12 residues. Trimming took off 7 bases at V and 1 base at J, with 5 bases between the two ends. CDR1 MNHNS and CDR2 SASEGT come from the germline V gene. This CDR3 is CASTGSNQPQHF. DNA of the CDR3: TGTGCCAGCACAGGAAGCAATCAGCCCCAGCATTTT.

V is TRBV19 and J is TRBJ2-7, with D maybe TRBD1 (6 bases). Per germline, CDR1 LNHDA and CDR2 SQIVND (reference sequence). The V gene lost 7 bases and the J gene lost 0 bases, with 13 bases spanning the gap. The CDR3 is 14 residues long. The CDR3 nucleotides are TGTGCCAGTACCGACACAGGGAGCTCCTACGAGCAGTACTTC. This gives the protein CASTDTGSSYEQYF.

V is TRBV7-8 and J is TRBJ2-3; D perhaps matches TRBD2 (5 bases). V lost 0 bases and J 5 bases, leaving 9 bases between the germline ends. Per germline, CDR1 SGHVS and CDR2 FQNEAQ. This CDR3 region has 14 residues. CDR3 loop: CASSLAPRGDTQYF. In nucleotides, the CDR3 is TGTGCCAGCAGCTTAGCGCCACGGGGAGATACGCAGTATTTT.

This rearrangement joins TRBV6-4 to TRBJ2-1; 11 nucleotides match TRBD2. CDR1 MRHNA and CDR2 SNTAGT come from the germline V gene. The CDR3 length is 16 residues. V gave up 0 bases and J gave up 8 bases; unmatched junction bases: 6. The CDR3 nucleotides read TGTGCCAGCAGTGACTCGGTACTAGCGGGAGAAGATGAGCAGTTCTTC. Translating gives CASSDSVLAGEDEQFF.

The rearrangement joins TRBV5-4 to TRBJ2-1, with 12 bases identical to TRBD2. CDR1 is SGHNT and CDR2 is YYREEE in the germline V gene (reference sequence). The CDR3 spans 15 residues. The J segment lost 6 bases and the V segment lost 3 bases, leaving 4 bases of the junction unmatched. Here the CDR3 DNA reads TGTGCCAGCAGCTCGACTAGCGGGAGACCCAATGAGCAGTTCTTC. This translates into CASSSTSGRPNEQFF. Drawing the rest from reference TRBV5-4 and TRBJ2-1, the complete variable domain is ETGVTQSPTHLIKTRGQQVTLRCSSQSGHNTVSWYQQALGQGPQFIFQYYREEENGRGNFPPRFSGLQFPNYSSELNVNALELDDSALYLCASSSTSGRPNEQFFGPGTRLTVL.

The J gene is TRBJ1-4, the V gene TRBV18, with 7 positions matching TRBD1. Germline V gives CDR1 KGHSH, CDR2 LQKENI. The CDR3 has 15 amino acids. The V and J ends lost 1 base and 2 bases, in that order; junction bases with no gene match: 1. CDR3 nucleotides: TGTGCCAGCTCACCACGGGACAGTACTAATGAAAAACTGTTTTTT. Translated: CASSPRDSTNEKLFF.

This chain connects TRBV5-1 to TRBJ1-2, with D possibly matching TRBD1 (5 bases). CDR3 length equals 17 residues. Trimming took off 3 bases at V and 8 bases at J, with 26 bases between the two ends. Germline V gene data show CDR1 as SGHRS and CDR2 as YFSETQ. CDR3 in DNA: TGCGCCAGCAGCTGGTCGGGACGGACTGGGGGATCGGACGGCTACACCTTC. It specifies CASSWSGRTGGSDGYTF.

The V gene is TRBV27, the J gene TRBJ2-4, with D perhaps being TRBD1 or TRBD2 (5 bases each). Between the trimmed V and J ends, which lost 3 bases and 7 bases, there was a span of 10 bases. Germline CDR1 and CDR2: MNHEY and SMNVEV (reference sequence). The CDR3 has 13 amino acids. The CDR3 spells CASSLGDGNIQYF. CDR3 coding DNA: TGTGCCAGCAGTTTGGGGGACGGGAACATTCAGTACTTC.

Details on this clone: The junction differs from germline at one of its ends, possibly a read error. V gene TRBV5-1 combines with J gene TRBJ2-5; D unclear. Looked up from germline, CDR1 is SGHRS and CDR2 is YFSETQ. The CDR3 runs 12 residues. CDR3 protein: CASSLGQETRYF. The CDR3 DNA reads as TGCGCCAGCAGCTTAGGTCAAGAGACCCGGTACTTC.

The chain is built from TRBV9 and TRBJ2-1; D unresolved. CDR1 and CDR2 (germline): SGDLS, YYNGEE. This CDR3 has 12 residues. V shed 3 bases and J shed 7 bases, with 8 bases lying between them. CDR3 amino acids: CASSGTSNEQFF. The DNA for the CDR3 is TGTGCCAGCAGCGGGACCAGTAATGAGCAGTTCTTC.